These T cell receptor beta chains were read from a single sample in a study of blood T cell repertoires in COVID-19. Only in-frame clones appear in the TCRdb table, and some are missing; sequencing was by immunoSEQ multiplex PCR. The profile shows 130,000 to 150,000 clones, about 84% of them singletons. Sequenced sample: peripheral blood. The receptors come from a human donor in a cohort sampled during active COVID-19. The CDR3 runs from the conserved cysteine through the conserved F or W. The D gene is left open where the match is weak. Expanded clones get a size class; other rows say once, few or many, or leave the size out.

D gene: TRBD2
J gene: TRBJ2-1
clone size: .
V gene: TRBV3-1/TRBV3-2
CDR3 protein: CASSPGLAQFHEQFF
CDR3 DNA: TGTGCCAGCAGCCCGGGACTAGCGCAATTTCATGAGCAGTTCTTC

D gene: .
J gene: TRBJ1-6
clone size: .
V gene: TRBV21-1
CDR3 protein: CASSGQGASSYNSPLHF
CDR3 DNA: TGTGCCAGCAGCGGACAGGGCGCGAGCTCCTATAATTCACCCCTCCACTTT

D gene: .
J gene: TRBJ2-5
clone size: .
V gene: TRBV15
CDR3 protein: CATSRDRPGQETQYF
CDR3 DNA: TGTGCCACCAGCAGAGATCGTCCAGGGCAAGAGACCCAGTACTTC

D gene: .
J gene: TRBJ1-4
clone size: few
V gene: TRBV12-5
CDR3 protein: CASGPTGQSNEKLFF
CDR3 DNA: TGTGCTAGTGGCCCTACTGGACAGTCTAATGAAAAACTGTTTTTT

D gene: .
J gene: TRBJ2-2
clone size: .
V gene: TRBV10-3
CDR3 protein: CAISESLGGKLSGELFF
CDR3 DNA: TGTGCCATCAGTGAGTCATTAGGGGGAAAGTTATCCGGGGAGCTGTTTTTT

D gene: .
J gene: TRBJ2-7
clone size: .
V gene: TRBV2
CDR3 protein: CASSETGRDEQYF
CDR3 DNA: TGTGCCAGCAGTGAAACTGGTCGCGACGAGCAGTACTTC

D gene: .
J gene: TRBJ2-3
clone size: .
V gene: TRBV3-1/TRBV3-2
CDR3 protein: CASSQEGQGGTQYF
CDR3 DNA: TGTGCCAGCAGCCAAGAGGGGCAGGGAGGTACGCAGTATTTT

D gene: TRBD1
J gene: TRBJ2-3
clone size: once
V gene: TRBV6-6
CDR3 protein: CASSRQGAIGRSTDTQYF
CDR3 DNA: TGTGCCAGCAGCCGACAGGGGGCAATAGGAAGAAGCACAGATACGCAGTATTTT

D gene: TRBD2
J gene: TRBJ2-5
clone size: .
V gene: TRBV19
CDR3 protein: CASSRTRQETQYF
CDR3 DNA: TGTGCCAGTAGTCGGACTAGACAAGAGACCCAGTACTTC

D gene: TRBD1
J gene: TRBJ2-1
clone size: once
V gene: TRBV3-1/TRBV3-2
CDR3 protein: CASSARQGVNNEQFF
CDR3 DNA: TGTGCCAGCAGCGCCAGACAGGGAGTAAACAATGAGCAGTTCTTC

D gene: .
J gene: TRBJ2-7
clone size: .
V gene: TRBV18
CDR3 protein: CASSPLLRQAEEQYF
CDR3 DNA: TGTGCCAGCTCACCCCTCCTAAGGCAGGCAGAAGAGCAGTACTTC

D gene: .
J gene: TRBJ2-1
clone size: .
V gene: TRBV5-4
CDR3 protein: CASSQNYNEQFF
CDR3 DNA: TGTGCCAGCAGCCAAAATTACAATGAGCAGTTCTTC

D gene: .
J gene: TRBJ1-1
clone size: few
V gene: TRBV12-3/TRBV12-4
CDR3 protein: CASSLKEDTEAFF
CDR3 DNA: TGTGCCAGCAGTTTAAAGGAGGACACTGAAGCTTTCTTT

D gene: .
J gene: TRBJ2-7
clone size: .
V gene: TRBV7-9
CDR3 protein: CASSFRLDSPSYEQYF
CDR3 DNA: TGTGCCAGCAGCTTCCGACTCGACAGCCCATCCTACGAGCAGTACTTC

D gene: TRBD1
J gene: TRBJ1-1
clone size: few
V gene: TRBV5-6
CDR3 protein: CASSWDRDTEAFF
CDR3 DNA: TGTGCCAGCAGCTGGGACAGGGACACTGAAGCTTTCTTT

D gene: TRBD1
J gene: TRBJ2-1
clone size: .
V gene: TRBV14
CDR3 protein: CASSARTQGEQFF
CDR3 DNA: TGTGCCAGCAGCGCCCGAACACAGGGGGAGCAGTTCTTC

D gene: .
J gene: TRBJ1-2
clone size: .
V gene: TRBV7-9
CDR3 protein: CASSFSGDGYTF
CDR3 DNA: TGTGCCAGCAGCTTCTCAGGGGATGGCTACACCTTC

D gene: .
J gene: TRBJ2-6
clone size: .
V gene: TRBV3-1/TRBV3-2
CDR3 protein: CASSHRGSPSGANVLTF
CDR3 DNA: TGTGCCAGCAGCCATAGGGGGTCTCCCTCTGGGGCCAACGTCCTGACTTTC

D gene: .
J gene: TRBJ1-4
clone size: .
V gene: TRBV30
CDR3 protein: CAWSLQFNEKLFF
CDR3 DNA: TGTGCCTGGAGTTTGCAGTTTAATGAAAAACTGTTTTTT

D gene: .
J gene: TRBJ1-1
clone size: .
V gene: TRBV7-3
CDR3 protein: CASSPGGNTEAFF
CDR3 DNA: TGTGCCAGCAGCCCCGGGGGTAACACTGAAGCTTTCTTT

D gene: .
J gene: TRBJ2-2
clone size: .
V gene: TRBV11-3
CDR3 protein: CASTFDFLPVNTGELFF
CDR3 DNA: TGTGCCAGCACCTTTGATTTTCTGCCAGTGAACACCGGGGAGCTGTTTTTT

D gene: .
J gene: TRBJ1-5
clone size: .
V gene: TRBV6-1
CDR3 protein: CASSEGYNNQPQHF
CDR3 DNA: TGTGCCAGCAGTGAAGGATACAACAATCAGCCCCAGCATTTT

D gene: .
J gene: TRBJ2-1
clone size: .
V gene: TRBV24-1
CDR3 protein: CATSDSGYNEQFF
CDR3 DNA: TGTGCCACCAGTGATTCAGGGTACAATGAGCAGTTCTTC

D gene: TRBD2
J gene: TRBJ2-7
clone size: .
V gene: TRBV3-1/TRBV3-2
CDR3 protein: CASSQVSGGTYEQYF
CDR3 DNA: TGTGCCAGCAGCCAAGTAAGCGGGGGGACCTACGAGCAGTACTTC

D gene: .
J gene: TRBJ1-2
clone size: .
V gene: TRBV4-2
CDR3 protein: CASSQEQAYGYTF
CDR3 DNA: TGTGCCAGCAGCCAGGAACAGGCCTATGGCTACACCTTC

D gene: TRBD2
J gene: TRBJ2-3
clone size: .
V gene: TRBV3-1/TRBV3-2
CDR3 protein: CASSERGVDTQYF
CDR3 DNA: TGTGCCAGCAGCGAACGGGGGGTAGATACGCAGTATTTT

D gene: .
J gene: TRBJ1-2
clone size: .
V gene: TRBV5-4
CDR3 protein: CASSLGGQNYGYTF
CDR3 DNA: TGTGCCAGCAGCTTGGGGGGACAAAACTATGGCTACACCTTC

D gene: TRBD2
J gene: TRBJ2-2
clone size: .
V gene: TRBV9
CDR3 protein: CASSVSGTGGTGELFF
CDR3 DNA: TGTGCCAGCAGCGTTTCCGGGACGGGAGGGACCGGGGAGCTGTTTTTT

D gene: .
J gene: TRBJ1-6
clone size: .
V gene: TRBV27
CDR3 protein: CASSLPPGGRASSPLHF
CDR3 DNA: TGTGCCAGCAGTTTACCCCCCGGGGGGCGGGCGAGTTCACCCCTCCACTTT

D gene: .
J gene: TRBJ2-3
clone size: .
V gene: TRBV19
CDR3 protein: CASSIGQLPSTDTQYF
CDR3 DNA: TGTGCCAGTAGTATCGGACAGCTACCAAGCACAGATACGCAGTATTTT

D gene: .
J gene: TRBJ1-3
clone size: once
V gene: TRBV4-2
CDR3 protein: CASSQETGRSGNTIYF
CDR3 DNA: TGTGCCAGCAGCCAAGAAACAGGTCGCTCTGGAAACACCATATATTTT

D gene: TRBD1
J gene: TRBJ2-7
clone size: .
V gene: TRBV28
CDR3 protein: CASSRLGQGDYEQYF
CDR3 DNA: TGTGCCAGCAGTCGCCTGGGACAGGGGGACTACGAGCAGTACTTC

D gene: TRBD1
J gene: TRBJ2-7
clone size: once
V gene: TRBV11-2
CDR3 protein: CASRPLGGGEQYF
CDR3 DNA: TGTGCCAGCAGGCCCCTAGGGGGCGGCGAGCAGTACTTC

D gene: TRBD1
J gene: TRBJ1-2
clone size: .
V gene: TRBV19
CDR3 protein: CASRGGQGALYGYTF
CDR3 DNA: TGTGCCAGTAGAGGCGGACAGGGGGCACTCTATGGCTACACCTTC

D gene: .
J gene: TRBJ2-7
clone size: .
V gene: TRBV11-1
CDR3 protein: CATAGTSYEQYF
CDR3 DNA: TGTGCCACCGCCGGGACAAGCTACGAGCAGTACTTC

D gene: TRBD2
J gene: TRBJ2-1
clone size: .
V gene: TRBV15
CDR3 protein: CATSPTGTSGGNEQFF
CDR3 DNA: TGTGCCACCAGCCCCACCGGGACTAGCGGGGGTAATGAGCAGTTCTTC

D gene: TRBD1
J gene: TRBJ2-2
clone size: .
V gene: TRBV7-3
CDR3 protein: CASSLNPTGTFSGELFF
CDR3 DNA: TGTGCCAGCAGCTTAAATCCGACAGGGACCTTTTCCGGGGAGCTGTTTTTT

D gene: TRBD2
J gene: TRBJ2-3
clone size: once
V gene: TRBV7-3
CDR3 protein: CASSLIGSGGSDTQYF
CDR3 DNA: TGTGCCAGCAGCTTAATAGGTAGCGGGGGGTCGGATACGCAGTATTTT

D gene: .
J gene: TRBJ1-1
clone size: .
V gene: TRBV29-1
CDR3 protein: CSVVGAEAFF
CDR3 DNA: TGCAGCGTTGTAGGAGCTGAAGCTTTCTTT

D gene: .
J gene: TRBJ1-4
clone size: .
V gene: TRBV6-5
CDR3 protein: CASSYRTGTLNEKLFF
CDR3 DNA: TGTGCCAGCAGTTACCGAACAGGGACCCTTAATGAAAAACTGTTTTTT

D gene: .
J gene: TRBJ2-7
clone size: .
V gene: TRBV6-2/TRBV6-3
CDR3 protein: CASSLTYEQYF
CDR3 DNA: TGTGCCAGCAGTTTAACCTACGAGCAGTACTTC

D gene: .
J gene: TRBJ1-4
clone size: .
V gene: TRBV6-1
CDR3 protein: CASSDRQGNEKLFF
CDR3 DNA: TGTGCCAGCAGTGATCGGCAGGGTAATGAAAAACTGTTTTTT

D gene: .
J gene: TRBJ2-7
clone size: .
V gene: TRBV5-6
CDR3 protein: CASSLAVTKPYEQYF
CDR3 DNA: TGTGCCAGCAGCTTGGCCGTCACTAAACCGTACGAGCAGTACTTC

D gene: .
J gene: TRBJ2-6
clone size: .
V gene: TRBV9
CDR3 protein: CASSPSDSSELSGANVLTF
CDR3 DNA: TGTGCCAGCAGTCCCTCGGACAGCTCTGAACTTTCTGGGGCCAACGTCCTGACTTTC

D gene: .
J gene: TRBJ1-5
clone size: once
V gene: TRBV19
CDR3 protein: CASSKRWDPTDSWGYGSNQPQHF
CDR3 DNA: TGTGCCAGTAGTAAAAGATGGGACCCAACGGACAGTTGGGGCTATGGTAGCAATCAGCCCCAGCATTTT

D gene: TRBD1
J gene: TRBJ1-5
clone size: once
V gene: TRBV28
CDR3 protein: CASSRGQGMLYSNQPQHF
CDR3 DNA: TGTGCCAGCAGCCGAGGACAGGGGATGTTATATAGCAATCAGCCCCAGCATTTT

D gene: .
J gene: TRBJ1-6
clone size: .
V gene: TRBV2
CDR3 protein: CASRKQGGVDNSPLHF
CDR3 DNA: TGTGCCAGCAGGAAACAGGGTGGGGTCGATAATTCACCCCTCCACTTT

D gene: .
J gene: TRBJ2-3
clone size: .
V gene: TRBV7-2
CDR3 protein: CASSPWASDTQYF
CDR3 DNA: TGTGCCAGCAGCCCCTGGGCTTCAGATACGCAGTATTTT

D gene: .
J gene: TRBJ1-1
clone size: .
V gene: TRBV19
CDR3 protein: CASSIAISDTMNTEAFF
CDR3 DNA: TGTGCCAGTAGTATAGCGATCTCAGACACCATGAACACTGAAGCTTTCTTT

D gene: .
J gene: TRBJ1-1
clone size: .
V gene: TRBV29-1
CDR3 protein: CSVERGLNTEAFF
CDR3 DNA: TGCAGCGTTGAACGAGGGTTGAACACTGAAGCTTTCTTT

D gene: TRBD1
J gene: TRBJ1-3
clone size: .
V gene: TRBV18
CDR3 protein: CASSYRGDSGNTIYF
CDR3 DNA: TGTGCCAGCTCCTACCGCGGGGACAGCGGAAACACCATATATTTT

D gene: TRBD1
J gene: TRBJ2-7
clone size: .
V gene: TRBV19
CDR3 protein: CASSAGQGAGEQYF
CDR3 DNA: TGTGCCAGTAGTGCGGGACAGGGGGCTGGAGAGCAGTACTTC

D gene: .
J gene: TRBJ1-2
clone size: .
V gene: TRBV7-2
CDR3 protein: CASSAGLGGYTF
CDR3 DNA: TGTGCCAGCAGCGCTGGACTTGGGGGCTACACCTTC

D gene: .
J gene: TRBJ1-3
clone size: .
V gene: TRBV4-1
CDR3 protein: CASSPTAPSGNTIYF
CDR3 DNA: TGCGCCAGCAGCCCTACCGCGCCGTCTGGAAACACCATATATTTT

D gene: .
J gene: TRBJ1-1
clone size: few
V gene: TRBV12-3/TRBV12-4
CDR3 protein: CASSLSPRAFF
CDR3 DNA: TGTGCCAGCAGTTTATCACCCAGGGCTTTCTTT

D gene: .
J gene: TRBJ1-5
clone size: .
V gene: TRBV3-1/TRBV3-2
CDR3 protein: CASSQGPGGGQPQHF
CDR3 DNA: TGTGCCAGCAGCCAAGGACCTGGGGGCGGACAGCCCCAGCATTTT

D gene: .
J gene: TRBJ1-2
clone size: .
V gene: TRBV7-9
CDR3 protein: CASSLSDSGHGYTF
CDR3 DNA: TGTGCCAGCAGCTTATCGGACAGTGGCCATGGCTACACCTTC

D gene: .
J gene: TRBJ2-1
clone size: .
V gene: TRBV7-3
CDR3 protein: CASSNAQKLAGEQFF
CDR3 DNA: TGTGCCAGCAGCAACGCACAGAAGTTGGCGGGTGAGCAGTTCTTC